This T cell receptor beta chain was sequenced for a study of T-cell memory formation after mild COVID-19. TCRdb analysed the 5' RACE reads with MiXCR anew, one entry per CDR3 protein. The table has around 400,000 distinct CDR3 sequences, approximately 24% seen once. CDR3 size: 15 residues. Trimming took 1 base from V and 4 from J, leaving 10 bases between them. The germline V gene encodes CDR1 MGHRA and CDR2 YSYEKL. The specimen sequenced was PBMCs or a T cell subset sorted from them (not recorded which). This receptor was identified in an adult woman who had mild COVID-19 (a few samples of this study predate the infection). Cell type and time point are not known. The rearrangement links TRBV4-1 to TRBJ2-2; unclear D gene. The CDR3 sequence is CASSQGPRSTGELFF. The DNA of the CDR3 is TGCGCCAGCAGCCAAGGTCCACGGAGCACCGGGGAGCTGTTTTTT.